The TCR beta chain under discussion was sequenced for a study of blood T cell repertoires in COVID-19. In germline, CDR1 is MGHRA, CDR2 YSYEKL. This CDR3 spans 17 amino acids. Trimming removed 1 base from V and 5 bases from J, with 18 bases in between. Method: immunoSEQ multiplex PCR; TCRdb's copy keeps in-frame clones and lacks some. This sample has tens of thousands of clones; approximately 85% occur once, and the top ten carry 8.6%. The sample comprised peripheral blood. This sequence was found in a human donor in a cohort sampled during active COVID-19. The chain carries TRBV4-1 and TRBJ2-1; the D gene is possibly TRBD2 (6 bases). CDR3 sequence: CASSQGPRSGYDNEQFF. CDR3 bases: TGCGCCAGCAGCCAAGGCCCCCGGAGCGGGTACGACAATGAGCAGTTCTTC.